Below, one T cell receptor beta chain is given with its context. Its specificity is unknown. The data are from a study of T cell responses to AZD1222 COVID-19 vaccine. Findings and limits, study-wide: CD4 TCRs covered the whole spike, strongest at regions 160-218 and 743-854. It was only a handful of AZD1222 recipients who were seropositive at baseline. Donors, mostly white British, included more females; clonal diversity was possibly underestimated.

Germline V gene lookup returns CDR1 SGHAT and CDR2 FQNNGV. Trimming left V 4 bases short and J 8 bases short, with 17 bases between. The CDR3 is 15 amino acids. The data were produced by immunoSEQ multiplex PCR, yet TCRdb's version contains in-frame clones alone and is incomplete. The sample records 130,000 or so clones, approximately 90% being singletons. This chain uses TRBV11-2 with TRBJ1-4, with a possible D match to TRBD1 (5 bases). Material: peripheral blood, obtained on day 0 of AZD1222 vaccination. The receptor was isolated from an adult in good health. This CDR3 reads CASSSFWGRGEKLFF. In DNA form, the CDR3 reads TGTGCCAGCAGCTCCTTTTGGGGCAGAGGGGAAAAACTGTTTTTT.